A single sample is the source of the 10 T cell receptor beta chains below, sequenced in a study of blood T cell repertoires in COVID-19. Profiled with immunoSEQ multiplex PCR; TCRdb holds only in-frame clones, not every one. The data hold about 180,000 clones, with roughly 87% observed a single time. The sample taken for sequencing was peripheral blood. Source of these receptors: a man between 18 and 29 years old who had recovered from COVID-19.

This chain connects TRBV18 to TRBJ2-7, with a weak D call TRBD2 (6 bases). The germline gives CDR1 KGHSH, CDR2 LQKENI. The CDR3 sequence is 15 residues long. V was shortened by 6 bases and J by 2 bases, with 17 bases between the two germline ends. Here the CDR3 DNA reads TGTGCCAGCTCCCCAGCCCGGGACTCAGCCTACGAGCAGTACTTC. This translates into CASSPARDSAYEQYF.

This chain joins TRBV6-6 and TRBJ1-1; a weak D match, TRBD1 (5 bases). The germline gives CDR1 MNHNY, CDR2 SVGAGI (reference sequence). The CDR3 spans 13 residues. V lost 7 bases and J lost 1, with 10 bases in between. As DNA, the CDR3 is TGTGCCAGCACCATGGGGGGGAACACTGAAGCTTTCTTT. Translated: CASTMGGNTEAFF.

The chain carries TRBV9 and TRBJ2-1; 11 nucleotides line up with TRBD2. The CDR3 covers 13 residues. Germline loops: CDR1 SGDLS, CDR2 YYNGEE. V gave up 3 bases and J gave up 16 bases; unmatched junction bases: 9. The DNA of the CDR3 is TGTGCCAGCAGCGACGGGTTAGCGGGAGGGAGTTTCTTC. Its protein is CASSDGLAGGSFF.

The CDR3 loop reads CASSRYPYEQYF. The CDR3 nucleotides are TGTGCCAGCAGTCGGTACCCCTACGAGCAGTACTTC. The chain carries TRBV9 and TRBJ2-7; no clear D gene. There are 12 residues in the CDR3. The V end was cut by 5 bases, the J end by 2 bases, with 8 bases between. Germline values: CDR1 SGDLS, CDR2 YYNGEE.

The V call is TRBV4-2, the J call TRBJ2-1, with a possible D match to TRBD2 (6 bases). Trimming took 8 bases from V and 6 from J, leaving 14 bases between them. The CDR3 runs 13 residues. Germline V CDR1 and CDR2: LGHNA, YNFKEQ. The CDR3 nucleotides are TGTGCCAGCTCTCATGGGACTCCCAATGAGCAGTTCTTC. This encodes CASSHGTPNEQFF.

This clone has just a few counts. The V and J genes are TRBV3-1 (or the pseudogene TRBV3-2) and TRBJ2-7; D is undetermined. Trimming took 1 base from V and 7 from J, leaving 11 bases between them. This CDR3 comprises 13 residues. Germline loops: CDR1 LGHDT, CDR2 YNNKEL (reference sequence). CDR3 protein: CASSQGPGREQYF. CDR3 coding DNA: TGTGCCAGCAGCCAAGGTCCAGGAAGGGAGCAGTACTTC.

The V and J genes are TRBV11-3 and TRBJ2-3; 7 bases align to TRBD1. Germline V CDR1 and CDR2: SGHNT, YENEEA. Trimming at V came to 2 bases and at J to 2 bases, leaving 10 bases not matched to a gene. The CDR3 contains 17 residues. The CDR3 loop reads CASSLRRQGAHTDTQYF. The CDR3 coding sequence is TGTGCCAGCAGCTTACGACGACAGGGTGCGCACACAGATACGCAGTATTTT.

V gene TRBV27 combines with J gene TRBJ2-1; possible D gene TRBD2, 6 bases. Trimming left V 6 bases short and J 0 bases short, with 15 bases between. CDR1 and CDR2 (germline): MNHEY, SMNVEV (reference sequence). The length of the CDR3 is 16 residues. Written as DNA, the CDR3 is TGTGCCAGCAGAGATCTAGCGAAGAGCTCCTACAATGAGCAGTTCTTC. This encodes CASRDLAKSSYNEQFF.

J is TRBJ2-1 and V is TRBV6-6, with 10 bases that match TRBD1. Trimming removed 7 bases from V and 4 bases from J; junction bases left unmatched: 4. Germline loops: CDR1 MNHNY, CDR2 SVGAGI (reference sequence). There are 14 residues in the CDR3. CDR3 in amino acids: CASTEDRGYNEQFF. As DNA, the CDR3 is TGTGCCAGCACCGAGGACAGGGGGTACAATGAGCAGTTCTTC.

The gene calls are TRBV28 and TRBJ1-3, with TRBD1 as a possible D gene (6 bases). Germline CDR1 MDHEN, CDR2 SYDVKM. V gave up 10 bases and J gave up 0 bases, with 13 bases separating them. The CDR3 has 14 amino acids. CDR3 sequence: CATLGQFSGNTIYF. CDR3 nucleotides: TGTGCCACCCTAGGACAGTTCTCTGGAAACACCATATATTTT. Full variable domain (outside the CDR3, taken from reference TRBV28 and TRBJ1-3): DVKVTQSSRYLVKRTGEKVFLECVQDMDHENMFWYRQDPGLGLRLIYFSYDVKMKEKGDIPEGYSVSREKKERFSLILESASTNQTSMYLCATLGQFSGNTIYFGEGSWLTVV.